The entry that follows covers one T cell receptor (beta chain) sequence. The target antigen is unknown. The record originates from a study of shared clonotypes between healthy human individuals. On the study more broadly: Per donor, CD8 memory used one plate, CD8 naive used two, CD4 memory used three and CD4 naive used three.

Libraries were prepared by immunoSEQ multiplex PCR; TCRdb keeps only in-frame clonotypes and omits some of them. The sample holds some 2,500,000 clones, roughly 93% seen once. Study-level results: Shared clonotypes: about 4.6% naive CD4, about 4% naive CD8, about 2.4% memory CD4, approximately 0.37% memory CD8.

V lost 4 bases and J lost 7, with 16 bases in between. The CDR3 covers 14 residues. The germline gives CDR1 SGHKS, CDR2 YYEKEE (reference sequence). This clonotype originated in a man between 18 and 35 years old in good health. Some clones in this sample may be carry-over from other donors' samples. Sequencing was performed on naive CD4+ T cells from PBMCs. Subset indicated: CD45RA+ positively selected. V gene TRBV5-5 combines with J gene TRBJ2-3; TRBD2 is a possible D gene (6 bases). Here the CDR3 reads CASSGTPDGHTQYF. In DNA, the CDR3 is TGTGCCAGCAGCGGGACTCCCGATGGCCATACGCAGTATTTT.